This TCR beta chain comes out of a study of control samples from healthy donors and cancer patients. A few counts support this clone. This table comes from immunoSEQ multiplex PCR, and its TCRdb copy is limited to in-frame clones, with some not included. The sample lists approximately 160,000 clones, 80% to 95% occurring once. The CDR3 is 14 residues long. Trimming removed 6 bases from V and 2 bases from J; junction bases left unmatched: 4. In germline, CDR1 is SGHDN, CDR2 FVKESK. The rearrangement joins TRBV14 to TRBJ2-7, with 10 bases identical to TRBD1. Sequencing was carried out using blood. This sequence was found in a woman in her sixties in good health. The CDR3 DNA reads TGTGCCAGCAGTGAAGGACAGGGGGCCTACGAGCAGTACTTC. Protein product: CASSEGQGAYEQYF. Based on the CDR3 plus reference TRBV14 and TRBJ2-7, the full variable domain is EAGVTQFPSHSVIEKGQTVTLRCDPISGHDNLYWYRRVMGKEIKFLLHFVKESKQDESGMPNNRFLAERTGGTYSTLKVQPAELEDSGVYFCASSEGQGAYEQYFGPGTRLTVT.